This T cell receptor beta chain was recorded in a study of shared clonotypes between healthy human individuals. Study-level findings and limits: Estimated richness values were generally larger in naive subsets than in memory subsets.

The CDR3 runs 13 residues. The germline V gene encodes CDR1 WSHSY and CDR2 SAAADI. The V gene lost 2 bases and the J gene lost 5 bases, with 9 bases spanning the gap. The repertoire was sequenced with immunoSEQ multiplex PCR; TCRdb's copy has only in-frame clones and lacks some. The table records more than 850,000 clones, more than 75% of them present only once. Comments on this clone: Its specificity is not known.

Source material: memory CD4+ T cells from PBMCs. Subset denoted: CD45RA-negative fraction. This chain links TRBV10-2 with TRBJ1-2; unclear D gene. The source of this sequence is a man between 18 and 35 years old in good health. Some clones in this sample may be carry-over from other donors' samples. CDR3 amino acids: CASSEARIYGYTF. DNA of the CDR3: TGCGCCAGCAGTGAGGCCAGGATATATGGCTACACCTTC.